The entry below describes one T cell receptor beta chain. No antigen is known for it. Germline assignment: CDR1 SGDLS and CDR2 YYNGEE. This CDR3 region has 15 residues. V was trimmed by 0 bases and J by 4 bases, leaving 10 bases between them. The sample comes from a study of cytomegalovirus exposure and HLA in healthy donors. Points from the study as a whole: Despite most TCR sequences being rare, some public TCRs occurred in many donors.

The PCR used 60 Vbeta and 13 Jbeta primers. Assay: immunoSEQ multiplex PCR; the TCRdb copy retains only in-frame clones and omits some. The table records 100,000 to 130,000 clones, roughly 73% of them present only once. The chain carries TRBV9 and TRBJ2-2; D gene uncertain. The specimen sequenced was PBMCs. The sequence was collected from a man aged 25-40 years in good health and CMV-seronegative. CDR3 in DNA: TGTGCCAGCAGCGTAGCCGGGTTGGGCACCGGGGAGCTGTTTTTT. Encoded protein: CASSVAGLGTGELFF.